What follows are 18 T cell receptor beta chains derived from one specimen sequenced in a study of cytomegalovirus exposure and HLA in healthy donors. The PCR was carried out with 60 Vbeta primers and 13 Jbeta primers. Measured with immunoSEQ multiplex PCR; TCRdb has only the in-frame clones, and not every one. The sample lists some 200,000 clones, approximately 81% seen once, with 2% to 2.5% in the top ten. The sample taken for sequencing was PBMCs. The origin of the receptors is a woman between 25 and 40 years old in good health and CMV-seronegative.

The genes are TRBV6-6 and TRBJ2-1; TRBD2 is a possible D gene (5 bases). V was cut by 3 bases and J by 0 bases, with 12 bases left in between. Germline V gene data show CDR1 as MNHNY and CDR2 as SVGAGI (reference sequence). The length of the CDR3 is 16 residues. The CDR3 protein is CASSYRGSGSYNEQFF. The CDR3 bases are TGTGCCAGCAGTTATAGAGGGAGCGGCTCCTACAATGAGCAGTTCTTC.

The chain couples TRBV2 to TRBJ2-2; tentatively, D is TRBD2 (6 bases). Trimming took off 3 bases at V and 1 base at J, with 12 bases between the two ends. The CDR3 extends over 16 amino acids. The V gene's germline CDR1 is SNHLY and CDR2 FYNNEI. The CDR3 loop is CASSEEVGRNTGELFF. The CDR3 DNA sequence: TGTGCCAGCAGTGAGGAAGTCGGGAGGAACACCGGGGAGCTGTTTTTT.

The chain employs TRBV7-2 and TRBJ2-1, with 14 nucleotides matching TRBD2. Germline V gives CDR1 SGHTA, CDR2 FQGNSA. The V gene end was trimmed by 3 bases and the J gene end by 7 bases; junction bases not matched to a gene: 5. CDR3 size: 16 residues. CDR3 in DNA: TGTGCCAGCAGCTTCGGACTAGCGGGGGGAGATAATGAGCAGTTCTTC. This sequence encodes CASSFGLAGGDNEQFF.

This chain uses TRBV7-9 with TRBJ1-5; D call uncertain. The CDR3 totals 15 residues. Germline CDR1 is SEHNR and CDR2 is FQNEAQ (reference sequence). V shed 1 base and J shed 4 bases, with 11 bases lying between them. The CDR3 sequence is CASSLGRQVNQPQHF. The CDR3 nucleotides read TGTGCCAGCAGCTTAGGGAGGCAGGTGAATCAGCCCCAGCATTTT.

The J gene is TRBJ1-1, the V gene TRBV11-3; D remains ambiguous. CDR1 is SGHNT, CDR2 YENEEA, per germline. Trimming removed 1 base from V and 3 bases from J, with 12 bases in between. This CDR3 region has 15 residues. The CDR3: CASSLGGGRDTEAFF. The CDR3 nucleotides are TGTGCCAGCAGCTTAGGCGGCGGGAGGGACACTGAAGCTTTCTTT.

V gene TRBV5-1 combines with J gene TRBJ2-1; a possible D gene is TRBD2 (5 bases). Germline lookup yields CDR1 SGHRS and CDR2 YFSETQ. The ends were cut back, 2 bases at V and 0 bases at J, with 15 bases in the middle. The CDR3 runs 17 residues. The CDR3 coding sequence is TGCGCCAGCAGCTTCCGGACTGTTTCTCCCTCCTACAATGAGCAGTTCTTC. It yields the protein CASSFRTVSPSYNEQFF. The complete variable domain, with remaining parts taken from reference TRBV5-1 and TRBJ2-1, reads KAGVTQTPRYLIKTRGQQVTLSCSPISGHRSVSWYQQTPGQGLQFLFEYFSETQRNKGNFPGRFSGRQFSNSRSEMNVSTLELGDSALYLCASSFRTVSPSYNEQFFGPGTRLTVL.

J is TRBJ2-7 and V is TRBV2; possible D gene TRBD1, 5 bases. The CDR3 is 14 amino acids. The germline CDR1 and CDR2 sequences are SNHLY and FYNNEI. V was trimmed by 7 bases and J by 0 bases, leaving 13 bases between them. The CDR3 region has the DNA TGTGCCAGCATGACAGAAATAAGCTCCTACGAGCAGTACTTC. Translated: CASMTEISSYEQYF.

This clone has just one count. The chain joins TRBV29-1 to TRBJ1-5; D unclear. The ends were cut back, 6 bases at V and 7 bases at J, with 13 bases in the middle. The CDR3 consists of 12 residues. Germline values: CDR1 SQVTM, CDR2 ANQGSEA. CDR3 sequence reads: CSVAKAGQPQHF. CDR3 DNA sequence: TGCAGCGTCGCGAAGGCGGGACAGCCCCAGCATTTT.

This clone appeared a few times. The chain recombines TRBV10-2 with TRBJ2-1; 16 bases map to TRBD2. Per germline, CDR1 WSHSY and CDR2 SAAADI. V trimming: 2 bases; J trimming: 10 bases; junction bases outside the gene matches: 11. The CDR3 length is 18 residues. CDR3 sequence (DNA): TGCGCCAGCAGTGAGCACCCGGGACTAGCGGGAGGGCCGGGGGAGCAGTTCTTC. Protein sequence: CASSEHPGLAGGPGEQFF.

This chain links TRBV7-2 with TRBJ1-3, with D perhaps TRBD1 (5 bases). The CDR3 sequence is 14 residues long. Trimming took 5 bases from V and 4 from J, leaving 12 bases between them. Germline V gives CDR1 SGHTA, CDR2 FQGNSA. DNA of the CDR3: TGTGCCAGCAGCCCCCTGGCAGGGGGAAACACCATATATTTT. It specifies CASSPLAGGNTIYF.

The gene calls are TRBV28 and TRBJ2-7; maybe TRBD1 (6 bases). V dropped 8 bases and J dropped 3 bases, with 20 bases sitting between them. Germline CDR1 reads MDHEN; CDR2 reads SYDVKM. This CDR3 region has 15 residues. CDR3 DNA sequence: TGTGCCAGCCTCCCCCCGTTTGGGACATACTACGAGCAGTACTTC. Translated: CASLPPFGTYYEQYF. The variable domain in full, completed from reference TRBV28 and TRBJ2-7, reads DVKVTQSSRYLVKRTGEKVFLECVQDMDHENMFWYRQDPGLGLRLIYFSYDVKMKEKGDIPEGYSVSREKKERFSLILESASTNQTSMYLCASLPPFGTYYEQYFGPGTRLTVT.

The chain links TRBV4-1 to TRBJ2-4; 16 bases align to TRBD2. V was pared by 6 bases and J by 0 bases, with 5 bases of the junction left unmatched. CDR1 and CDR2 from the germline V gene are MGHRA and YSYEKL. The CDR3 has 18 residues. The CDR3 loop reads CASSQGLAGGLAKNIQYF. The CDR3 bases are TGCGCCAGCAGTCAGGGACTAGCGGGAGGGTTAGCCAAAAACATTCAGTACTTC.

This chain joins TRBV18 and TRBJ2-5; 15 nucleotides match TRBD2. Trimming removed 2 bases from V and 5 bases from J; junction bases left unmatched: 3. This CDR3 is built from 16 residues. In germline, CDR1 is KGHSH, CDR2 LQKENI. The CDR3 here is CASSPRTSGGVETQYF. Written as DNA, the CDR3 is TGTGCCAGCTCACCAAGGACTAGCGGGGGGGTTGAGACCCAGTACTTC.

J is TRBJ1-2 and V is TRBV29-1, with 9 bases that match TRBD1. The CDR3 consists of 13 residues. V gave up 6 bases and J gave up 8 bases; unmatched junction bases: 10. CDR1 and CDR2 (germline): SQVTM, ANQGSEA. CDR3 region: CSVERDRAGGYTF. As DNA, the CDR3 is TGCAGCGTCGAAAGGGACAGGGCAGGGGGCTACACCTTC.

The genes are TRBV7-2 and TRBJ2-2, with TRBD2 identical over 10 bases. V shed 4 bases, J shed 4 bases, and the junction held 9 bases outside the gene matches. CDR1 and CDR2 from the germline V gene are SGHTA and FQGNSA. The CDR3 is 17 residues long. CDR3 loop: CASSYKAGGPGTGELFF. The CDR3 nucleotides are TGTGCCAGCAGCTACAAAGCGGGGGGGCCGGGCACCGGGGAGCTGTTTTTT.

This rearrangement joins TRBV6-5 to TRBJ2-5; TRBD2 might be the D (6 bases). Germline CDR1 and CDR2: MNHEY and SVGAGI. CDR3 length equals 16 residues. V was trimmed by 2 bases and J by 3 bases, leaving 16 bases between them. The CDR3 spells CASSYSRLGEEETQYF. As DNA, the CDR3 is TGTGCCAGCAGTTACAGTAGGCTAGGGGAGGAAGAGACCCAGTACTTC.

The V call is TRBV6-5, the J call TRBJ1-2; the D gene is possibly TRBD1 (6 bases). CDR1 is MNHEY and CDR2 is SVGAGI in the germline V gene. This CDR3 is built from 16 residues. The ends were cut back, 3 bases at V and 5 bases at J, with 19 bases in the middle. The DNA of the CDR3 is TGTGCCAGCAGTTATAAAGGCTCCGGGACACCTTATGGCTACACCTTC. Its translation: CASSYKGSGTPYGYTF.

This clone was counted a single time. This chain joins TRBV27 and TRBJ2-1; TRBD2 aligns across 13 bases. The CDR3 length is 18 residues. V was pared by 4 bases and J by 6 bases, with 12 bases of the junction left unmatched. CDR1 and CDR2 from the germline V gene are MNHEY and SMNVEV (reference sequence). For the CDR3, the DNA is TGTGCCAGCAGTTCACCCGGGACTAGCGGGACTCTCCGCAATGAGCAGTTCTTC. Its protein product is CASSSPGTSGTLRNEQFF.